This T cell receptor beta chain came from a study of T cells in Graves' hyperthyroidism and ophthalmopathy. Researchers took RNA transcripts and amplified the TCR beta CDR3 regions from them. HTBI primers were employed in a first-round RT-PCR of the TCR CDR3. TCRdb re-analysed the multiplex PCR reads in MiXCR, keeping a single row per CDR3 protein. The table includes 300,000 to 350,000 distinct CDR3 sequences, about 15% detected once. This clonotype occurred many times. Diagnostic assessment was based on clinical symptoms, serum thyroxine and TRAb, thyroid ultrasound and orbital computed tomography. This sample holds PBMCs from about 9.3 ml fresh peripheral blood. Per the germline V gene, CDR1 is SGHVS and CDR2 is FQNEAQ. This CDR3 region has 15 residues. Trimming took off 5 bases at V and 5 bases at J, with 15 bases between the two ends.

The material sequenced was blood. This receptor was taken from a woman between 25 and 40 years old with Graves' hyperthyroidism. This chain joins TRBV7-8 and TRBJ1-4; D uncertain. CDR3 DNA: TGTGCCAGCAGCCCTTCACCGGGAGTCAATGAAAAACTGTTTTTT. Protein sequence: CASSPSPGVNEKLFF.